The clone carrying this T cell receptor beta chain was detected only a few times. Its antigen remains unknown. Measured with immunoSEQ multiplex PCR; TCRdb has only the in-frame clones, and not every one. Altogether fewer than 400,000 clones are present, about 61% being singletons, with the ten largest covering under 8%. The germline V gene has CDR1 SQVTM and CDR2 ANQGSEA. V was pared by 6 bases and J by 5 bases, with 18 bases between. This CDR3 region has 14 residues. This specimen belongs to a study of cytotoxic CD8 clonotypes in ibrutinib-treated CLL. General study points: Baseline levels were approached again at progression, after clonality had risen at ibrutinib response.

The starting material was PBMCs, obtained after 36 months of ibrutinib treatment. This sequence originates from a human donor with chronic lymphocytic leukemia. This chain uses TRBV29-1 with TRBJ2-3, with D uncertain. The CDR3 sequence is CSVEDLHHQDTQYF. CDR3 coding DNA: TGCAGCGTAGAGGACCTACACCACCAAGATACGCAGTATTTT.